The clone carrying this T cell receptor beta chain was seen repeatedly, ten times or more. The second PCR ran 7 to 11 cycles with a sample-barcoded 5' primer and J-beta primers. MiXCR, applied by TCRdb to the 5' RACE reads, yields one record per CDR3 protein. The table lists over 500,000 distinct CDR3 sequences, approximately 52% of them singletons, with approximately 13% in the top ten. The data were taken from a study of blood T cells in healthy people across ages. Germline values: CDR1 SGHRS, CDR2 YFSETQ. The CDR3 is 17 residues long. With 0 bases clipped from V and 1 base from J, the junction kept 7 bases outside the gene matches.

V is TRBV5-1 and J is TRBJ2-3; TRBD2 agrees at 8 bases. The sequenced sample consisted of blood. The TCR sequence derives from a woman of 80 years or more in good health. CDR3 in DNA: TGCGCCAGCAGCTTGGCCCGAGCGGGAGCGGGCACAGATACGCAGTATTTT. This translates into CASSLARAGAGTDTQYF.